These 27 T cell receptor beta chains were sequenced from one sample in a study of OX40 agonist ivuxolimab in advanced cancers. Libraries were prepared by immunoSEQ multiplex PCR; TCRdb keeps only in-frame clonotypes and omits some of them. The table includes approximately 68,000 clones, roughly nine tenths detected once. The starting material was CD4+ or CD8+ T cells sorted from blood, obtained in a trial of the OX40 agonist ivuxolimab. The origin of the receptors is an adult with an advanced solid tumor such as melanoma, head and neck, liver or kidney cancer.

The CDR3 here is CASSATGPNSGANVLTF. The CDR3 bases are TGCGCCAGCAGCGCGACAGGGCCTAACTCTGGGGCCAACGTCCTGACTTTC. This rearrangement joins TRBV5-1 to TRBJ2-6; 7 nucleotides match TRBD1. Germline V CDR1 and CDR2: SGHRS, YFSETQ. This CDR3 has 17 residues. V gave up 4 bases and J gave up 0 bases; unmatched junction bases: 7.

The chain combines TRBV19 with TRBJ2-3; the D is unclear. Trimming pared 5 bases from V and 5 bases from J, leaving 8 bases between. This CDR3 is 12 amino acids long. In germline, CDR1 is LNHDA, CDR2 SQIVND (reference sequence). The CDR3 bases are TGTGCCAGTAGTCCAAACCTAGATACGCAGTATTTT. Its protein product is CASSPNLDTQYF.

The chain employs TRBV11-3 and TRBJ1-5; D is unclear. Trimming removed 4 bases from V and 0 bases from J, with 10 bases in between. Germline V CDR1 and CDR2: SGHNT, YENEEA. This CDR3 has 15 residues. CDR3 in DNA: TGTGCCAGCAGCTCCTACACCTATAGCAATCAGCCCCAGCATTTT. Translating it yields CASSSYTYSNQPQHF. Full variable domain (missing parts from reference TRBV11-3 and TRBJ1-5): EAGVVQSPRYKIIEKKQPVAFWCNPISGHNTLYWYLQNLGQGPELLIRYENEEAVDDSQLPKDRFSAERLKGVDSTLKIQPAELGDSAVYLCASSSYTYSNQPQHFGDGTRLSIL.

This clone was detected only once. The rearrangement links TRBV7-9 to TRBJ1-1; D gene unclear. This CDR3 comprises 11 residues. The germline V gene encodes CDR1 SEHNR and CDR2 FQNEAQ (reference sequence). V was cut by 5 bases and J by 6 bases, with 7 bases left in between. CDR3 DNA sequence: TGTGCCAGCAGCCAACAGCCTGAAGCTTTCTTT. This codes for CASSQQPEAFF.

J is TRBJ2-5 and V is TRBV14; TRBD1 agrees at 9 bases. The CDR3 has 14 amino acids. Germline CDR1 SGHDN, CDR2 FVKESK. V was clipped by 4 bases and J by 3 bases; unmatched bases: 3. In DNA, the CDR3 is TGTGCCAGCAGCCTCCGGGACAGGGAAGAGACCCAGTACTTC. Translating gives CASSLRDREETQYF.

The rearrangement links TRBV6-1 to TRBJ2-1; D gene uncertain. CDR1 is MNHNS, CDR2 SASEGT, per germline. The CDR3 totals 19 residues. V was trimmed by 2 bases and J by 2 bases, leaving 22 bases between them. CDR3 DNA: TGTGCCAGCAGTGAAAGGTCCGTCGACCCTCTTCCGGCCTACAATGAGCAGTTCTTC. It specifies CASSERSVDPLPAYNEQFF.

The chain links TRBV6-4 to TRBJ2-3, with 7 positions matching TRBD2. Germline CDR1 and CDR2: MRHNA and SNTAGT. V gave up 0 bases and J gave up 6 bases; unmatched junction bases: 9. The CDR3 sequence is 16 residues long. CDR3 coding DNA: TGTGCCAGCAGTGACTCCCCCGGGGGGATACCGGATACGCAGTATTTT. This gives the protein CASSDSPGGIPDTQYF.

This sequence joins TRBV27 and TRBJ1-2; D is unresolved. The V end lost 5 bases, the J end lost 0 bases, and 13 bases lay between the germline ends. The germline gives CDR1 MNHEY, CDR2 SMNVEV (reference sequence). The CDR3 is made up of 15 amino acids. Here the CDR3 DNA reads TGTGCCAGCAGTACTGCTTTGGCGGCTAACTATGGCTACACCTTC. Its protein is CASSTALAANYGYTF.

The chain links TRBV7-9 to TRBJ2-3, with no clear D. Germline CDR1 reads SEHNR; CDR2 reads FQNEAQ (reference sequence). This CDR3 is built from 16 residues. V lost 1 base to trimming and J lost 0 bases, with 11 bases between them. CDR3 in amino acids: CASSLGTTPSTDTQYF. The CDR3, as DNA: TGTGCCAGCAGCTTAGGTACTACCCCTAGCACAGATACGCAGTATTTT.

This clone has a count of ten or more. The chain carries TRBV11-2 and TRBJ2-7; D assignment may be TRBD1 or TRBD2 (6 bases each). Per the germline V gene, CDR1 is SGHAT and CDR2 is FQNNGV. CDR3 length equals 16 residues. Deletions cut 3 bases from V and 3 bases from J, with 18 bases between. CDR3 nucleotides: TGTGCCAGCAGCTTTTACGTGGGGGGCCTTATCTACGAGCAGTACTTC. It codes for CASSFYVGGLIYEQYF.

The chain links TRBV11-2 to TRBJ2-1, with 8 bases matching TRBD2. The CDR3 sequence is 13 residues long. Germline V gives CDR1 SGHAT, CDR2 FQNNGV. J was trimmed by 9 bases and V by 5 bases; bases with no gene match: 6. CDR3 DNA sequence: TGTGCCAGCAGCGGACTAGCTAGCGCTGAGCAGTTCTTC. Amino acids: CASSGLASAEQFF. Together with reference TRBV11-2 and TRBJ2-1, the CDR3 gives the full variable domain: EAGVAQSPRYKIIEKRQSVAFWCNPISGHATLYWYQQILGQGPKLLIQFQNNGVVDDSQLPKDRFSAERLKGVDSTLKIQPAKLEDSAVYLCASSGLASAEQFFGPGTRLTVL.

This chain uses TRBV29-1 with TRBJ1-2; a possible D gene is TRBD1 (6 bases). Germline assignment: CDR1 SQVTM and CDR2 ANQGSEA. Trimming pared 7 bases from V and 3 bases from J, leaving 12 bases between. The length of the CDR3 is 12 residues. CDR3: CSARDNDYGYTF. The CDR3 coding sequence is TGCAGCGCCCGGGACAACGACTATGGCTACACCTTC.

The chain combines TRBV6-5 with TRBJ2-1; 8 bases map to TRBD1. The germline CDR1 and CDR2 sequences are MNHEY and SVGAGI. The CDR3 is 14 amino acids. Trimming at V came to 4 bases and at J to 6 bases, leaving 5 bases not matched to a gene. DNA for the CDR3: TGTGCCAGCAGTTCATTAACAGGGGGCAATGAGCAGTTCTTC. Its translation: CASSSLTGGNEQFF.

The chain employs TRBV9 and TRBJ1-2; possibly TRBD1 for D (5 bases). The CDR3 sequence is 13 residues long. Germline values: CDR1 SGDLS, CDR2 YYNGEE. V lost 0 bases, J lost 6 bases, and 9 bases lay in between. CDR3 region: CASSVAGIHGYTF. As DNA, the CDR3 is TGTGCCAGCAGCGTAGCAGGGATCCATGGCTACACCTTC.

The chain employs TRBV27 and TRBJ2-5; D gene unclear. V shed 2 bases and J shed 7 bases, with 11 bases lying between them. The CDR3 covers 13 residues. The germline V gene encodes CDR1 MNHEY and CDR2 SMNVEV (reference sequence). For the CDR3, the DNA is TGTGCCAGCAGTTTAAACCCCCCGGGGACCCAGTACTTC. Protein: CASSLNPPGTQYF.

The chain links TRBV27 to TRBJ2-7, with D maybe TRBD1 (7 bases). Germline lookup yields CDR1 MNHEY and CDR2 SMNVEV (reference sequence). The CDR3 runs 16 residues. Trimming took 5 bases from V and 2 from J, leaving 19 bases between them. This CDR3 is CASSPSGGQRAYEQYF. DNA of the CDR3: TGTGCCAGCAGTCCTTCCGGGGGACAGAGAGCCTACGAGCAGTACTTC.

This clone showed up just once. The chain uses TRBV10-2 and TRBJ2-3, with D unclear. The germline V and J ends were trimmed by 4 bases and 2 bases, with 13 bases remaining between them. The germline V gene has CDR1 WSHSY and CDR2 SAAADI. The CDR3 is made up of 15 amino acids. CDR3 region: CASSAAITATDTQYF. CDR3 bases: TGCGCCAGCAGTGCGGCTATAACGGCCACAGATACGCAGTATTTT.

Only one count was recorded for this clone. The rearrangement joins TRBV13 to TRBJ2-7; tentatively, D is TRBD2 (6 bases). The CDR3 is 13 amino acids. Deletions cut 5 bases from V and 5 bases from J, with 13 bases between. CDR1 and CDR2 (germline): PRHDT, FYEKMQ (reference sequence). The CDR3 DNA sequence: TGTGCCAGCAGCCTCGGAGGGGCGGACGAGCAGTACTTC. This encodes CASSLGGADEQYF.

This chain joins TRBV4-1 and TRBJ2-7, with 9 bases aligning to TRBD2. Germline-derived CDR1 and CDR2 are MGHRA and YSYEKL. The CDR3 is made up of 17 amino acids. The V and J ends lost 2 bases and 2 bases, in that order; junction bases with no gene match: 10. CDR3 residues: CASSQSSSSGVTYEQYF. Written as DNA, the CDR3 is TGCGCCAGCAGCCAATCCTCCTCTAGCGGGGTAACCTACGAGCAGTACTTC.

The genes are TRBV15 and TRBJ2-1; D unresolved. Germline V CDR1 and CDR2: LNHNV, YYDKDF (reference sequence). The CDR3 totals 14 residues. V lost 5 bases and J lost 3, with 11 bases in between. CDR3: CATSLTRNYNEQFF. The CDR3 DNA reads as TGTGCCACCAGCCTCACAAGGAACTACAATGAGCAGTTCTTC. Full variable domain (rest looked up from reference TRBV15 and TRBJ2-1): DAMVIQNPRYQVTQFGKPVTLSCSQTLNHNVMYWYQQKSSQAPKLLFHYYDKDFNNEADTPDNFQSRRPNTSFCFLDIRSPGLGDTAMYLCATSLTRNYNEQFFGPGTRLTVL.

This clone was recorded once. This chain connects TRBV25-1 to TRBJ2-7; D remains unclear. This CDR3 contains 14 residues. The V gene lost 3 bases and the J gene lost 0 bases, with 9 bases spanning the gap. In germline, CDR1 is MGHDK, CDR2 SYGVNS. The CDR3 protein is CASSDWEVSYEQYF. The CDR3 DNA reads TGTGCCAGCAGTGACTGGGAAGTCTCCTACGAGCAGTACTTC.

This chain connects TRBV6-4 to TRBJ2-3, with 11 bases fitting TRBD2. CDR1 and CDR2 from the germline V gene are MRHNA and SNTAGT. With V trimmed by 4 bases and J by 4 bases, 1 base remained unmatched. The CDR3 spans 14 residues. The CDR3 loop reads CASSVAGGPDTQYF. CDR3 DNA: TGTGCCAGCAGTGTAGCGGGGGGGCCAGATACGCAGTATTTT.

The V call is TRBV7-9, the J call TRBJ2-5; 11 bases map to TRBD2. Losses at the gene ends were 7 bases for V and 5 bases for J; bases not matched to a gene: 12. CDR3 length: 16 amino acids. Germline assignment: CDR1 SEHNR and CDR2 FQNEAQ (reference sequence). CDR3 sequence: CASNLPLAGAGETQYF. DNA for the CDR3: TGTGCCAGCAATCTCCCACTAGCGGGGGCCGGGGAGACCCAGTACTTC.

V usage is TRBV13 and J usage is TRBJ2-5, with 10 bases aligning to TRBD2. CDR1 and CDR2 from the germline V gene are PRHDT and FYEKMQ (reference sequence). The V and J ends lost 6 bases and 2 bases, in that order; junction bases with no gene match: 6. There are 15 residues in the CDR3. CDR3 sequence: CASSSGGFWQETQYF. CDR3 sequence (DNA): TGTGCCAGCAGTAGCGGGGGGTTTTGGCAAGAGACCCAGTACTTC.

V and J are TRBV9 and TRBJ1-3, with TRBD1 as a possible D gene (5 bases). The V gene's germline CDR1 is SGDLS and CDR2 YYNGEE. The CDR3 is made up of 15 amino acids. Trimming left V 3 bases short and J 2 bases short, with 12 bases between. The CDR3 coding sequence is TGTGCCAGCAGCGCCCAGAGGGGTACTGGAAACACCATATATTTT. It yields the protein CASSAQRGTGNTIYF.

V gene TRBV7-6 combines with J gene TRBJ1-5; no clear D. V lost 5 bases and J 8 bases, leaving 16 bases between the germline ends. The germline V gene encodes CDR1 SGHVS and CDR2 FNYEAQ. The CDR3 consists of 14 residues. In nucleotides, the CDR3 is TGTGCCAGCAGCGGCGGCTCTTTGGGTGAGCCCCAGCATTTT. Amino acids: CASSGGSLGEPQHF.

The chain carries TRBV10-1 and TRBJ1-2; D gene ambiguous. Germline V CDR1 and CDR2: WNHNN, SYGVQD (reference sequence). The V and J ends lost 3 bases and 4 bases respectively, with 12 bases between them. The CDR3 runs to 14 residues. CDR3 amino acids: CASSESRQAYGYTF. The CDR3 nucleotides read TGCGCCAGCAGTGAATCGAGGCAGGCCTATGGCTACACCTTC.